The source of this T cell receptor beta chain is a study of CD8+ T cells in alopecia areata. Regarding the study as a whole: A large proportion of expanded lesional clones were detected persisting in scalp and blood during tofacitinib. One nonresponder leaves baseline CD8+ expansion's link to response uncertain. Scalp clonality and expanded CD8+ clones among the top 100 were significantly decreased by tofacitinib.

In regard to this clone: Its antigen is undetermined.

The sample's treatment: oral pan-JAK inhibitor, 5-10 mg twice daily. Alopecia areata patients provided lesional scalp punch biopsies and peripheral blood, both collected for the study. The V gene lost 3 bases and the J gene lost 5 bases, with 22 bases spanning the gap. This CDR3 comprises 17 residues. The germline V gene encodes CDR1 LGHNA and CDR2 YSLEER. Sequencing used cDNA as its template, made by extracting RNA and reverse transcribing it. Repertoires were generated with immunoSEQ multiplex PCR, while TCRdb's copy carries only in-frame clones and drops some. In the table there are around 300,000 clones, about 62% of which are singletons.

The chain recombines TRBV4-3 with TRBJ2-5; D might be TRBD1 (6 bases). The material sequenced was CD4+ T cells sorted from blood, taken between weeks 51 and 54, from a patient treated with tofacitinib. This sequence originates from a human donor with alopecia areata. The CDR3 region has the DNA TGCGCCAGCAGCCAGGCCTCGCCAGGGGCTCTATTCGAGACCCAGTACTTC. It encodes CASSQASPGALFETQYF.